The present TCR beta chain was sequenced within a study of cytomegalovirus exposure and HLA in healthy donors. V lost 1 base, J lost 0 bases, and 12 bases lay in between. CDR3 size: 17 residues. CDR1 is MGHRA, CDR2 YSYEKL, per germline. The PCR contained 60 Vbeta and 13 Jbeta primers. The protocol was immunoSEQ multiplex PCR, while the TCRdb copy is restricted to in-frame clones and leaves out a portion. The sample comprises around 150,000 clones, roughly 85% of which are singletons, and 0.85% to 1% rests with the top ten. In this sample, this clone turned up a few times. The genes are TRBV4-1 and TRBJ1-4; D possibly corresponds to TRBD1 (6 bases). The specimen was PBMCs. This receptor was identified in a woman between 45 and 60 years old in good health and CMV-seropositive. CDR3 residues: CASSQVLTGSTNEKLFF. The CDR3 nucleotides are TGCGCCAGCAGCCAAGTGTTGACAGGATCAACTAATGAAAAACTGTTTTTT.